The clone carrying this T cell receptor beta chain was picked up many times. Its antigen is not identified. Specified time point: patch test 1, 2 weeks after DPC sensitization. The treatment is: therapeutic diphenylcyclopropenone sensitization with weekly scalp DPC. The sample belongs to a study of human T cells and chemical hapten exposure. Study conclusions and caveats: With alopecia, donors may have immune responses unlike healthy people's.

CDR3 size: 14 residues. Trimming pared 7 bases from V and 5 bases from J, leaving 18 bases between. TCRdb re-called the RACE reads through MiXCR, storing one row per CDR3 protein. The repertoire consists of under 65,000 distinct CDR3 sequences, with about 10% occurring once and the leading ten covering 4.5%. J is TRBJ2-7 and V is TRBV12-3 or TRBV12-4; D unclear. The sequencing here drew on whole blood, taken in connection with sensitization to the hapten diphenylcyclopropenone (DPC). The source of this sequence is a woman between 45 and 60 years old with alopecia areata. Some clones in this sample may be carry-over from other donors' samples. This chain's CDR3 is CASTETLVYHEQYF. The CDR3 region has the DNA TGTGCCAGCACCGAGACATTGGTCTACCACGAGCAGTACTTC.